The clone carrying this TCR beta chain was detected only a few times. The data are from a study of human T cells and chemical hapten exposure. The time point: patch test 1, 2 weeks after DPC sensitization. The treatment: therapeutic diphenylcyclopropenone sensitization with weekly scalp DPC. TCRdb fed the RACE reads into MiXCR, producing one record per CDR3 protein. The repertoire consists of some 82,000 distinct CDR3 sequences, with approximately 12% occurring once and the leading ten covering 3.5% to 4.5%. CDR1 and CDR2 (germline): PRHDT, FYEKMQ (reference sequence). There are 15 residues in the CDR3. J was trimmed by 5 bases and V by 5 bases; bases with no gene match: 8.

This specimen consisted of whole blood, obtained in connection with sensitization to the hapten diphenylcyclopropenone (DPC). The clonotype originates from a woman in her forties or fifties with alopecia areata. Some clones in this sample may be carry-over from other donors' samples. This sequence joins TRBV13 and TRBJ2-2, with TRBD1 identical over 7 bases. CDR3 loop: CASSIRQGGTGELFF. The CDR3 DNA is TGTGCCAGCAGCATAAGACAGGGTGGGACCGGGGAGCTGTTTTTT.